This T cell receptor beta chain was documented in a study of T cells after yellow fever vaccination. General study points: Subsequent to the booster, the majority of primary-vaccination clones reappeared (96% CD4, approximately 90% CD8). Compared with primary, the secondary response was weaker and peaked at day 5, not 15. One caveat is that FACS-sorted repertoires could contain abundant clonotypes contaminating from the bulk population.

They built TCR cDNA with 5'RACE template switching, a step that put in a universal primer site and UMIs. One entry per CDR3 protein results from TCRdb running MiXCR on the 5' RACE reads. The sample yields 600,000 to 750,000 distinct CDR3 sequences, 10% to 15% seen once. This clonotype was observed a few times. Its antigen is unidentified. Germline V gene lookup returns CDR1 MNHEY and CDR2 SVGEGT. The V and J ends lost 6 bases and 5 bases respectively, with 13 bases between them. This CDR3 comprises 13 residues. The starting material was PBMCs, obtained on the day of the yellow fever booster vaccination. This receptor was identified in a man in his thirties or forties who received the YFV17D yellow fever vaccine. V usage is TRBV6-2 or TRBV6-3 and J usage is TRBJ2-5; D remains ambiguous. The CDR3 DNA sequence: TGTGCCAGCAGGCCCGTCGTTTTGGAGACCCAGTACTTC. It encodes CASRPVVLETQYF.